These 10 T cell receptor beta chains were sequenced from one sample in a study of T cells in Graves' hyperthyroidism and ophthalmopathy. What was amplified from RNA transcripts were TCR beta CDR3 regions. First-round RT-PCR of the TCR CDR3 relied on the HTBI primer set. TCRdb recomputed calls from the multiplex PCR reads with MiXCR, one row per CDR3 protein. The table records fewer than 600,000 distinct CDR3 sequences, around 15% of them present only once. Sample: blood. All receptors come from a woman aged 40 to 50 with Graves' hyperthyroidism.

The table lists this clonotype with many counts. The rearrangement links TRBV13 to TRBJ1-1; 7 nucleotides agree with TRBD1. This CDR3 comprises 16 residues. V gave up 5 bases and J gave up 5 bases; unmatched junction bases: 14. Per the germline V gene, CDR1 is PRHDT and CDR2 is FYEKMQ (reference sequence). CDR3 protein: CASSPRDRGAGTEAFF. The CDR3 DNA sequence: TGTGCCAGCAGCCCCCGGGACAGAGGAGCAGGGACTGAAGCTTTCTTT.

The J gene is TRBJ1-5, the V gene TRBV20-1; D unclear. V gave up 2 bases and J gave up 0 bases, with 14 bases separating them. Germline V gene lookup returns CDR1 DFQATT and CDR2 SNEGSKA (reference sequence). The CDR3 totals 16 residues. This CDR3 reads CSARIGSSDSNQPQHF. The CDR3, as DNA: TGCAGTGCTAGAATCGGCTCGTCAGATAGCAATCAGCCCCAGCATTTT.

This clonotype has a count of ten or more. The chain joins TRBV6-2 or TRBV6-3 to TRBJ1-1, with D possibly matching TRBD1 (6 bases). The germline gives CDR1 MNHEY, CDR2 SVGEGT. V lost 6 bases, J lost 6 bases, and 17 bases lay in between. The CDR3 is made up of 14 amino acids. CDR3 protein: CASREDRSLAEAFF. In nucleotides, the CDR3 is TGTGCCAGCAGAGAGGACAGAAGTCTCGCTGAAGCTTTCTTT.

This clonotype was observed many times. The chain links TRBV3-1 to TRBJ2-7; D gene uncertain. Looked up from germline, CDR1 is LGHDT and CDR2 is YNNKEL (reference sequence). CDR3 size: 14 residues. The V end was cut by 5 bases, the J end by 0 bases, with 11 bases between. The CDR3 region is CASSFRRSSYEQYF. The DNA of the CDR3 is TGTGCCAGCAGCTTTCGCAGGAGCTCCTACGAGCAGTACTTC.

This clonotype occurred many times. V gene TRBV11-2 combines with J gene TRBJ2-5; the D is unclear. The CDR3 sequence is 17 residues long. The V end was cut by 1 base, the J end by 0 bases, with 15 bases between. Germline V CDR1 and CDR2: SGHAT, FQNNGV. CDR3 loop: CASSLASHNSYQETQYF. The CDR3 coding sequence is TGTGCCAGCAGCTTAGCGTCCCACAATTCCTACCAAGAGACCCAGTACTTC.

This chain connects TRBV6-1 to TRBJ1-2; TRBD1 aligns across 9 bases. The CDR3 extends over 13 amino acids. Per germline, CDR1 MNHNS and CDR2 SASEGT. With 7 bases clipped from V and 3 bases from J, the junction kept 3 bases outside the gene matches. For the CDR3, the DNA is TGTGCCAGCACTCGGACAGGGGACTATGGCTACACCTTC. Amino acids: CASTRTGDYGYTF.

The chain employs TRBV5-1 and TRBJ2-5; D may be TRBD1 or TRBD2 (5 bases each). CDR3 length: 14 residues. In germline, CDR1 is SGHRS, CDR2 YFSETQ. Trimming took off 0 bases at V and 7 bases at J, with 13 bases between the two ends. The chain's CDR3 is CASSLGGPRATQYF. The DNA of the CDR3 is TGCGCCAGCAGCTTGGGGGGACCCCGGGCGACCCAGTACTTC.

V and J are TRBV3-1 and TRBJ1-3; maybe TRBD1 (5 bases). Between the trimmed V and J ends, which lost 0 bases and 0 bases, there was a span of 6 bases. This CDR3 spans 15 amino acids. From germline, CDR1 is LGHDT and CDR2 YNNKEL (reference sequence). The CDR3 DNA reads TGTGCCAGCAGCCAAGATCAGGGCTCTGGAAACACCATATATTTT. Amino acids: CASSQDQGSGNTIYF.

This clonotype was detected ten times or more. The chain employs TRBV6-1 and TRBJ1-3; 10 bases match TRBD1. The CDR3 consists of 15 residues. Germline V gene data show CDR1 as MNHNS and CDR2 as SASEGT. With 6 bases clipped from V and 4 bases from J, the junction kept 6 bases outside the gene matches. The CDR3 spells CASREGTGDGNTIYF. CDR3 nucleotides: TGTGCCAGCAGGGAGGGGACAGGGGACGGAAACACCATATATTTT.

At least ten counts were recorded for this clonotype. The chain joins TRBV18 to TRBJ2-7, with 7 bases matching TRBD2. The CDR3 has 15 residues. J gave up 7 bases and V 0 bases, and 9 bases lay outside the gene matches. The germline CDR1 and CDR2 sequences are KGHSH and LQKENI. CDR3 residues: CASSPPVGRPEEQYF. The CDR3 nucleotides are TGTGCCAGCTCACCACCGGTCGGGAGGCCGGAGGAGCAGTACTTC.